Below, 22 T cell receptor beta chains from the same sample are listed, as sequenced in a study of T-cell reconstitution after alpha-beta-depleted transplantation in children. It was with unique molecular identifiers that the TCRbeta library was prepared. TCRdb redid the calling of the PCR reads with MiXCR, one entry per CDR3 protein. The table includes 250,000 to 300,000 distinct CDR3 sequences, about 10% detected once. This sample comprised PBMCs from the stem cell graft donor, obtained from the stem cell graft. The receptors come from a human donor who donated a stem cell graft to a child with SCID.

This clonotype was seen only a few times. The CDR3 here is CASGLAGGEQYF. The CDR3 DNA reads TGTGCCAGCGGACTAGCGGGGGGGGAGCAGTACTTC. V and J are TRBV6-5 and TRBJ2-7, with 15 nucleotides matching TRBD2. V shed 8 bases and J 7 bases; nucleotides not matched to a gene: 0. The V gene's germline CDR1 is MNHEY and CDR2 SVGAGI. The CDR3 is 12 residues long.

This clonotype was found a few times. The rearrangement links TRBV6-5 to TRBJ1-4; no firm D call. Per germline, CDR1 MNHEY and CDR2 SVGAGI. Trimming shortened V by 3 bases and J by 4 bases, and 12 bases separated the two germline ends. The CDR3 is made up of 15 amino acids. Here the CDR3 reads CASSYGGPINEKLFF. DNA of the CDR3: TGTGCCAGCAGTTATGGAGGACCTATTAATGAAAAACTGTTTTTT.

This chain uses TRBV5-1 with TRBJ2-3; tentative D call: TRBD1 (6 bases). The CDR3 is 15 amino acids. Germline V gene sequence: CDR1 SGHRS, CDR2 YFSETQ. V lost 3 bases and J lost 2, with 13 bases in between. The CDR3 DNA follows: TGCGCCAGCAGCTCCTCAGGGGATACCACAGATACGCAGTATTTT. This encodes CASSSSGDTTDTQYF.

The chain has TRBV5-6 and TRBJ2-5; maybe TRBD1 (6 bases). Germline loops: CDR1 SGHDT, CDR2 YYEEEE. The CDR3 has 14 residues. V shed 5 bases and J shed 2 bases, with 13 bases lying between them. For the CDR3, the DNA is TGTGCCAGCAGACGAAGGACAGCGCAAGAGACCCAGTACTTC. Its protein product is CASRRRTAQETQYF.

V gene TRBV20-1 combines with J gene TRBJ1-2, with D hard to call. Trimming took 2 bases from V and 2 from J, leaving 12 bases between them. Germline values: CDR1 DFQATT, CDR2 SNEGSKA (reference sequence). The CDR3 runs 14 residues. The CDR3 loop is CSARLAGFNYGYTF. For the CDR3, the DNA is TGCAGTGCTAGATTGGCCGGCTTCAACTATGGCTACACCTTC.

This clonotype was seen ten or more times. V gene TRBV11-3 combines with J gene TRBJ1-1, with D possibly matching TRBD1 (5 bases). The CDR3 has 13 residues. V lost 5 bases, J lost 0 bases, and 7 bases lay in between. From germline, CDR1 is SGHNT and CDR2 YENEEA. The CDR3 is CASSATVNTEAFF. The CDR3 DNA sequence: TGTGCCAGCAGCGCGACAGTGAACACTGAAGCTTTCTTT.

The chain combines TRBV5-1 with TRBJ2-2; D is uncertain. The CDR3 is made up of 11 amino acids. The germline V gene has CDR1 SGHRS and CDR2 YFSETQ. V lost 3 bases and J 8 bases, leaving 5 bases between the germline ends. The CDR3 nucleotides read TGCGCCAGCAGCTCCGGGGGGGAGCTGTTTTTT. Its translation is CASSSGGELFF.

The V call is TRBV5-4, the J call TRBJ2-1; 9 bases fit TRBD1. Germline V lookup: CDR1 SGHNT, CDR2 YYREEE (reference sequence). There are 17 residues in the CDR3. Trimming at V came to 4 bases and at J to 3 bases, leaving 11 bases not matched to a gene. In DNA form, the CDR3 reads TGTGCCAGCAGCACACTTGATACAGGGGGCTTCTACAATGAGCAGTTCTTC. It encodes CASSTLDTGGFYNEQFF.

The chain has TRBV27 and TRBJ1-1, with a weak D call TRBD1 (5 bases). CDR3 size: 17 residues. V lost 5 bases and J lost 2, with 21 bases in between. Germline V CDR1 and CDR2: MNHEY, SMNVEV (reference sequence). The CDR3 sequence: CASSKQDRGYGNTEAFF. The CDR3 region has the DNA TGTGCCAGCAGTAAACAGGACCGAGGGTATGGAAACACTGAAGCTTTCTTT.

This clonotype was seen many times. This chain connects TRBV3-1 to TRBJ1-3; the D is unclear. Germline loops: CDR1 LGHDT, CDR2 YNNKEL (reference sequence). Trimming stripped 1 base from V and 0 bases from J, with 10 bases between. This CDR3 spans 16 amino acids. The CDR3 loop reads CASSQAWASSGNTIYF. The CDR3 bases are TGTGCCAGCAGCCAAGCATGGGCGTCCTCTGGAAACACCATATATTTT.

Here the CDR3 reads CSATRLAGQETQYF. As DNA, the CDR3 is TGCAGTGCTACTAGGCTAGCGGGGCAAGAGACCCAGTACTTC. The genes are TRBV20-1 and TRBJ2-5; 9 bases align to TRBD2. The ends lost 4 bases at V and 2 bases at J; junction bases unmatched: 5. CDR1 is DFQATT and CDR2 is SNEGSKA in the germline V gene (reference sequence). This CDR3 region has 14 residues.

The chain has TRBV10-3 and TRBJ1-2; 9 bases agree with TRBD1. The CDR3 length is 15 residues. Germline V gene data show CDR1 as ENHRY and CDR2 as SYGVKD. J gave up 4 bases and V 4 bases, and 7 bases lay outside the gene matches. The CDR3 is CAISGQTGGSYGYTF. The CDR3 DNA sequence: TGTGCCATCAGTGGACAAACAGGGGGCAGCTATGGCTACACCTTC.

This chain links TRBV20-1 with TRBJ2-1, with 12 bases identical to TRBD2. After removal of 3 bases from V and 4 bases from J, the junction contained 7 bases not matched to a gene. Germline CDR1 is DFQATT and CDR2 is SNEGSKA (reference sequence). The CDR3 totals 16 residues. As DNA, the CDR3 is TGCAGTGCTAGTCTGCTAGCGGGGGGGCCGTACAATGAGCAGTTCTTC. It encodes CSASLLAGGPYNEQFF.

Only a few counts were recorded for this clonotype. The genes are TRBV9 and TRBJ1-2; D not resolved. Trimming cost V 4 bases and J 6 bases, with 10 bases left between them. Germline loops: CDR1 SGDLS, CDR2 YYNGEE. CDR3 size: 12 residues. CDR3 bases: TGTGCCAGCAGCCAAAGTGGGGATGGCTACACCTTC. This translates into CASSQSGDGYTF.

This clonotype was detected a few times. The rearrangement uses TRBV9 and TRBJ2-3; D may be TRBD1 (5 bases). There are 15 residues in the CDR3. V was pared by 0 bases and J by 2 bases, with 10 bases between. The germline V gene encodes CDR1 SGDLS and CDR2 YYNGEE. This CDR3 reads CASSVAGSPTDTQYF. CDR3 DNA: TGTGCCAGCAGCGTAGCAGGGTCCCCCACAGATACGCAGTATTTT.

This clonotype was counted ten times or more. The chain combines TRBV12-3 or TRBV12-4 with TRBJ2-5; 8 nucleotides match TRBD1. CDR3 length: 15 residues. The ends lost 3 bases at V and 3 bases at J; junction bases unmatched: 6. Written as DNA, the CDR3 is TGTGCCAGCAGTTTCATGAGACAGGGGAAAGAGACCCAGTACTTC. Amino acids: CASSFMRQGKETQYF.

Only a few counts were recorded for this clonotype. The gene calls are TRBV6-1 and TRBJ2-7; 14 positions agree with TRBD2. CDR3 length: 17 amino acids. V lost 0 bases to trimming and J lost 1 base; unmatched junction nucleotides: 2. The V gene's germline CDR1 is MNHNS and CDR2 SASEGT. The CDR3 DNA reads TGTGCCAGCAGTGAAGCCGGGACTAGCGGGGGATCCTACGAGCAGTACTTC. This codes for CASSEAGTSGGSYEQYF.

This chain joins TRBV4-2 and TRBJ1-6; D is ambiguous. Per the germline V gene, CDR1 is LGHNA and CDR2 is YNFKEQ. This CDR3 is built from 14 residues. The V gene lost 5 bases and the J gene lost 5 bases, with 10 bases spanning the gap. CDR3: CASSDRLDNSPLHF. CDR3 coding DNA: TGTGCCAGCAGCGACCGATTAGATAATTCACCCCTCCACTTT.

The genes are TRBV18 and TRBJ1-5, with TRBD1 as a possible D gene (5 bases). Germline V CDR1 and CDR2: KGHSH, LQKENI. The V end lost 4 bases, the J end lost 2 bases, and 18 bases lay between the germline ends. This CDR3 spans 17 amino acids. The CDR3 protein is CASSLTAGLIGNQPQHF. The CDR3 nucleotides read TGTGCCAGCTCACTTACGGCAGGGCTGATCGGCAATCAGCCCCAGCATTTT. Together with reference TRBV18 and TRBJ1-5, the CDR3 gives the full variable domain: NAGVMQNPRHLVRRRGQEARLRCSPMKGHSHVYWYRQLPEEGLKFMVYLQKENIIDESGMPKERFSAEFPKEGPSILRIQQVVRGDSAAYFCASSLTAGLIGNQPQHFGDGTRLSIL.

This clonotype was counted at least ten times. The DNA for the CDR3 is TGTGCCATCAGCGCCCGGGACGGCCTCCAAGAGACCCAGTACTTC. Residues: CAISARDGLQETQYF. The J gene is TRBJ2-5, the V gene TRBV10-3; D tentatively fits TRBD1 or TRBD2 (5 bases each). Germline CDR1 reads ENHRY; CDR2 reads SYGVKD. The CDR3 runs 15 residues. V lost 6 bases, J lost 1 base, and 15 bases lay in between.

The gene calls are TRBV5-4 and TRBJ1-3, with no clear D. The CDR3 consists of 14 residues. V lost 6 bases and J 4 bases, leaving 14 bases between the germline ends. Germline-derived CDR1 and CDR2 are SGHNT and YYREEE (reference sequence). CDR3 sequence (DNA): TGTGCCAGCACCTGGGCAGTCCTCGGAAACACCATATATTTT. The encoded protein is CASTWAVLGNTIYF.

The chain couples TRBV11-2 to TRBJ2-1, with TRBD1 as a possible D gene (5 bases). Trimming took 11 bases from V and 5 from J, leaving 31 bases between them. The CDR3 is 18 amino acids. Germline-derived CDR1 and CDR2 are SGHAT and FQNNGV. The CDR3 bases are TGTGCCCTCCCCATTGGTGGGGCAGCATCCTTGGGGAACAATGAGCAGTTCTTC. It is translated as CALPIGGAASLGNNEQFF.